The text below deals with one TCR beta chain. Its antigen is currently not known. There are no base qualities to consult, and no much larger clone falls within one base. The cysteine opens and the phenylalanine closes a CDR3 of 16 amino acids. The entry retains the CDR3 DNA only, 48 bases that are in frame from base 1. For CDR1 and CDR2, the germline V gene (reference sequence) lists SGHNT and YYREEE. V drops 0 bases and J drops 0 bases, leaving 9 bases in between. The immunoSEQ Assay, a bias-controlled multiplex PCR, was used to amplify TCRbeta CDR3 regions from genomic DNA. As for how the authors treated the data: The number of nucleated cells in each sample was estimated by amplification of reference gene primers within the assay. Sequence reads were collapsed and filtered to measure the absolute abundance of every unique TCRbeta CDR3 rearrangement. For each sample, productive Simpson clonality was calculated as the square root of Simpson's diversity index across productive rearrangements. Imported from immuneACCESS, the table was reduced by TCRdb to in-frame sequences with V and J called. These copies leave out some clones; in studies compared against another copy, an unresolved V gene accounts for under half, and the cause of the remainder is not known. Clone size and the V and J calls come from that table; the DNA yielded D and trimming. The sample table records under 100,000 clones; around four fifths of these occur just once. Roughly 12% of the sample lies in the top ten.

This specimen belongs to a study of blood T cell repertoires in COVID-19 (dated by TCRdb to the early 2020s). Concerning the study at large: Collaborator samples came from the United States, Italy and Spain and covered acute and convalescent phases of COVID-19. The material from the prospective study consisted of cDNA or gDNA derived from T cells, B-cell-depleted T cells, or PBMCs. Subjects who had been exposed to COVID-19, were actively infected with it, or had recovered from it provided the deeply sampled blood TCRbeta repertoires that made up the dataset. The repertoires were made available in a free public database intended to serve as a resource for research on the immune response to SARS-CoV-2. Samples came from the ongoing ImmuneRACE study (first 160 participants) plus 1,254 subjects from 6 global collaborators. Sample metadata almost always included a de-identified subject ID, COVID-19 status, age in years and sex. Where HLA class I and class II types were available, the types were taken from metadata supplied by the sample provider, not from assay-based typing. On the study overall, not on this receptor specifically: The amount of clinical and demographic metadata varied by source and participant and was provided uncurated.

The collaborating institutions used their own protocols to collect whole blood in K2EDTA tubes. For TCRbeta analysis, collaborator samples were shipped as frozen whole blood, as isolated PBMCs, or as DNA extracted from either sample type. This sequence originates from a woman in her 70s with active or convalescent COVID-19. In this chain, TRBV5-4 is recombined with TRBJ1-4; the D gene cannot be resolved reliably. The sequencing input was peripheral blood. In nucleotide form, the sequence is TGTGCCAGCAGCTTGGGGTCCGCAGCAACTAATGAAAAACTGTTTTTT. Its product reads: CASSLGSAATNEKLFF.